This TCR beta chain was recorded in a study of cytomegalovirus exposure and HLA in healthy donors. This clone was recorded only once. The CDR3 runs to 17 residues. V dropped 0 bases and J dropped 2; count of bases not matched to a gene: 5. Germline CDR1 is SGHRS and CDR2 is YFSETQ. Each donor's status was that of a healthy bone marrow donor. The PCR made use of 60 Vbeta and 13 Jbeta primers. Clones were sequenced by immunoSEQ multiplex PCR, and TCRdb holds only the in-frame ones, with some missing. The table has fewer than 200,000 clones, around 80% seen once. The chain is built from TRBV5-1 and TRBJ1-3; 10 nucleotides match TRBD1. The origin of this receptor is a woman in her fifties or sixties in good health and CMV-seropositive. The sample was PBMCs. CDR3 nucleotides: TGCGCCAGCAGCTTGGATCGACAGGGGGCCACTGGAAACACCATATATTTT. Residues: CASSLDRQGATGNTIYF.